This T cell receptor (beta chain) appears in the sequencing data of a study of blood T cell repertoires in COVID-19. In the study overall: Sites across the United States, Italy and Spain contributed samples from acute and convalescent COVID-19. Nucleic acid was either cDNA or gDNA, and it came from T cells, B-cell-depleted T cells, or PBMCs.

Germline CDR1 reads MNHNS; CDR2 reads SASEGT. V dropped 1 base and J dropped 1 base, with 10 bases sitting between them. This CDR3 region has 15 residues. The table came from immunoSEQ multiplex PCR; TCRdb's copy has only in-frame clones and leaves some out. The data show 40,000 to 60,000 clones, with roughly two thirds seen just once and about 8.1% held by the top ten. Sequencing input: peripheral blood. The V call is TRBV6-1, the J call TRBJ1-1, with D tentatively TRBD1 (6 bases). The sequence derives from an older woman with acute or convalescent COVID-19. The CDR3 nucleotides read TGTGCCAGCAGTGAAGGGGCAGGGGCGAACACTGAAGCTTTCTTT. It encodes CASSEGAGANTEAFF.